Here is one T cell receptor beta chain with its context. The data originate from a study of blood T cell repertoires in COVID-19. In the study overall: The samples span acute and convalescent COVID-19 from the United States, Italy and Spain. The analysed material was cDNA or gDNA that came from T cells, B-cell-depleted T cells, or PBMCs.

In the original processing: Amplification from reference gene primers served as the basis for estimated nucleated cell counts. Libraries were prepared by immunoSEQ multiplex PCR; TCRdb keeps only in-frame clonotypes and omits some of them. Clone size and V and J calls were adopted from that table, with D and trimming inferred from the DNA. This table holds fewer than 500,000 clones, 80% to 90% found once. V was shortened by 1 base and J by 0 bases, with 14 bases between the two germline ends. CDR1 SGHDN and CDR2 FVKESK come from the germline V gene. The CDR3 consists of 17 residues. This clonotype originated in a woman younger than 45 with active or convalescent COVID-19. Sequencing was carried out using peripheral blood. This chain connects TRBV14 to TRBJ2-3; TRBD2 might be the D (5 bases). The CDR3 DNA reads TGTGCCAGCAGCCAAGCTCGTGGCGGGCTCAGCACAGATACGCAGTATTTT. Translated, it gives CASSQARGGLSTDTQYF. The full variable domain, its missing parts supplied by reference TRBV14 and TRBJ2-3, is EAGVTQFPSHSVIEKGQTVTLRCDPISGHDNLYWYRRVMGKEIKFLLHFVKESKQDESGMPNNRFLAERTGGTYSTLKVQPAELEDSGVYFCASSQARGGLSTDTQYFGPGTRLTVL.